Following are 32 T cell receptor beta chains from one sample sequenced in a study of cytomegalovirus exposure and HLA in healthy donors. PCR was performed using 60 Vbeta and 13 Jbeta primers. Here immunoSEQ multiplex PCR was the method, and the copy in TCRdb shows in-frame clones only, minus some. There are about 130,000 clones in the sample; 74% occur only once, and around 5.5% lies in the top ten. The sequencing sample was made of PBMCs. These receptors all come from a woman aged 45-65 years in good health and CMV-seropositive.

V and J are TRBV27 and TRBJ1-5, with TRBD1 matching over 7 bases. Trimming removed 7 bases from V and 3 bases from J; junction bases left unmatched: 6. From germline, CDR1 is MNHEY and CDR2 SMNVEV (reference sequence). There are 14 residues in the CDR3. The CDR3, as DNA: TGTGCCAGCAAAAAAGACAGGGACAATCAGCCCCAGCATTTT. Encoded protein: CASKKDRDNQPQHF.

J is TRBJ2-5 and V is TRBV7-2; D unclear. This CDR3 spans 12 amino acids. Trimming took 1 base from V and 5 from J, leaving 5 bases between them. CDR1 SGHTA and CDR2 FQGNSA come from the germline V gene. CDR3 nucleotides: TGTGCCAGCAGCTTAGTGGAGGAGACCCAGTACTTC. Protein sequence: CASSLVEETQYF.

The V gene is TRBV10-2, the J gene TRBJ1-5, with 8 bases identical to TRBD1. The CDR3 is 13 residues long. V dropped 4 bases and J dropped 5; count of bases not matched to a gene: 1. Germline V gene data show CDR1 as WSHSY and CDR2 as SAAADI. The CDR3 DNA follows: TGCGCCAGCAGTGGACAGGGGCATCAGCCCCAGCATTTT. This translates into CASSGQGHQPQHF.

The V call is TRBV11-1, the J call TRBJ2-3, with a possible D match to TRBD2 (6 bases). V was pared by 5 bases and J by 1 base, with 10 bases between. The CDR3 has 14 amino acids. Germline loops: CDR1 SGHAT, CDR2 FQDESV (reference sequence). As DNA, the CDR3 is TGTGCCAGCAGCCGGGACTCCCGCACAGATACGCAGTATTTT. This codes for CASSRDSRTDTQYF.

V and J are TRBV5-1 and TRBJ2-5; TRBD2 is a possible D gene (6 bases). The CDR3 contains 14 residues. Germline V gene sequence: CDR1 SGHRS, CDR2 YFSETQ. Trimming took 5 bases from V and 1 from J, leaving 12 bases between them. The CDR3 nucleotides are TGCGCCAGCAGGCTGGGACTGTCCCAAGAGACCCAGTACTTC. This translates into CASRLGLSQETQYF.

This clone was detected only a few times. This chain uses TRBV19 with TRBJ2-3; 9 bases align to TRBD1. Looked up from germline, CDR1 is LNHDA and CDR2 is SQIVND (reference sequence). The CDR3 is 14 residues long. V trimming: 7 bases; J trimming: 2 bases; junction bases outside the gene matches: 4. The CDR3 is CASTWDRATDTQYF. The CDR3 nucleotides read TGTGCCAGTACTTGGGACAGGGCCACAGATACGCAGTATTTT.

The chain uses TRBV10-2 and TRBJ2-1, with D possibly TRBD2 on 7 matching bases. Germline V gene lookup returns CDR1 WSHSY and CDR2 SAAADI. This CDR3 contains 16 residues. Trimming shortened V by 6 bases and J by 2 bases, and 17 bases separated the two germline ends. The CDR3 DNA follows: TGCGCCAGCAGGGACTTACGGGGGGCAGCCTACAATGAGCAGTTCTTC. Its protein is CASRDLRGAAYNEQFF.

V is TRBV4-3 and J is TRBJ1-2, with no clear D. Deletions cut 2 bases from V and 7 bases from J, with 8 bases between. The CDR3 spans 12 residues. The germline gives CDR1 LGHNA, CDR2 YSLEER. The CDR3 here is CASSQTAGGYTF. The DNA of the CDR3 is TGCGCCAGCAGCCAAACAGCGGGTGGCTACACCTTC.

The rearrangement joins TRBV12-5 to TRBJ2-2; 7 bases are shared with TRBD1. Germline lookup yields CDR1 LGHNT and CDR2 FRNRAP. The CDR3 runs 15 residues. The ends lost 2 bases at V and 6 bases at J; junction bases unmatched: 6. In DNA form, the CDR3 reads TGTGCTAGTGGTTTGTACCCTGGACAGGCCGGGGAGCTGTTTTTT. Protein: CASGLYPGQAGELFF.

Concerning this clone itself: Without the conserved terminal phenylalanine or tryptophan, this CDR3 likely stems from a read error. The genes are TRBV5-1 and TRBJ1-1; D is perhaps TRBD1 (5 bases). The CDR3 loop spans 14 amino acids. Germline V gene lookup returns CDR1 SGHRS and CDR2 YFSETQ. The V gene lost 4 bases and the J gene lost 4 bases, with 14 bases spanning the gap. The CDR3 loop reads CASSPGHQGTEAFL. The CDR3 DNA reads TGCGCCAGCAGCCCAGGACATCAGGGCACTGAAGCTTTCCTT.

V gene TRBV5-1 combines with J gene TRBJ1-2; D is perhaps TRBD1 (5 bases). The germline V and J ends were trimmed by 4 bases and 5 bases, with 9 bases remaining between them. The germline CDR1 and CDR2 sequences are SGHRS and YFSETQ. The CDR3 spans 12 residues. The CDR3 reads CASSPDTYGYTF. CDR3 sequence (DNA): TGCGCCAGCAGCCCGGACACTTATGGCTACACCTTC. The full variable domain, its missing parts supplied by reference TRBV5-1 and TRBJ1-2, is KAGVTQTPRYLIKTRGQQVTLSCSPISGHRSVSWYQQTPGQGLQFLFEYFSETQRNKGNFPGRFSGRQFSNSRSEMNVSTLELGDSALYLCASSPDTYGYTFGSGTRLTVV.

This clone was recorded a few times. The chain is built from TRBV6-1 and TRBJ2-5; 8 bases match TRBD2. V gave up 5 bases and J gave up 3 bases; unmatched junction bases: 2. This CDR3 has 13 residues. The germline gives CDR1 MNHNS, CDR2 SASEGT. DNA for the CDR3: TGTGCCAGCAGTTCGGGAGGGGAAGAGACCCAGTACTTC. Protein: CASSSGGEETQYF.

J is TRBJ1-3 and V is TRBV5-6; no reliable D call. This CDR3 is 14 amino acids long. V was clipped by 4 bases and J by 11 bases, with 19 bases between them. From germline, CDR1 is SGHDT and CDR2 YYEEEE. The CDR3 protein is CASSLYSLDWPIYF. The CDR3 nucleotides read TGTGCCAGCAGCCTATACAGTCTCGATTGGCCCATATATTTT.

For this clone: A read error may account for a junction end that differs from germline. The chain uses TRBV6-5 and TRBJ2-1; D is possibly TRBD1 (6 bases). In germline, CDR1 is MNHEY, CDR2 SVGAGI. This CDR3 region has 14 residues. The DNA of the CDR3 is TGTGCCAGCGGTACGGAGGACAGCTACAATGGGCAGTTCTTC. It translates to CASGTEDSYNGQFF.

The V and J genes are TRBV27 and TRBJ1-1; the D gene is possibly TRBD1 (5 bases). This CDR3 comprises 14 residues. Germline V gene lookup returns CDR1 MNHEY and CDR2 SMNVEV (reference sequence). V lost 6 bases, J lost 14 bases, and 25 bases lay in between. The CDR3 region has the DNA TGTGCCAGCAGCCTGCGTGGGTCTTCTTCGGGGGAGTTCTTT. Encoded protein: CASSLRGSSSGEFF.

The chain combines TRBV7-2 with TRBJ1-2, with a possible D match to TRBD1 (5 bases). V lost 5 bases and J 8 bases, leaving 15 bases between the germline ends. The CDR3 length is 13 residues. Germline loops: CDR1 SGHTA, CDR2 FQGNSA. CDR3 sequence reads: CASSGLWGSGYTF. CDR3 coding DNA: TGTGCCAGCAGCGGACTATGGGGCTCGGGCTACACCTTC. Variable domain in full (rest from reference TRBV7-2 and TRBJ1-2): GAGVSQSPSNKVTEKGKDVELRCDPISGHTALYWYRQSLGQGLEFLIYFQGNSAPDKSGLPSDRFSAERTGGSVSTLTIQRTQQEDSAVYLCASSGLWGSGYTFGSGTRLTVV.

This chain joins TRBV5-1 and TRBJ2-3; 13 bases match TRBD2. Germline V gene data show CDR1 as SGHRS and CDR2 as YFSETQ. The junction had 6 bases not matched to a gene; V was cut back by 5 bases and J by 6 bases. This CDR3 has 15 residues. In nucleotides, the CDR3 is TGCGCCAGCAGTTGGGAGACTAGCGGGGGGGATACGCAGTATTTT. Protein: CASSWETSGGDTQYF.

This clone is a singleton in its sample. This chain links TRBV18 with TRBJ1-5, with 8 bases aligning to TRBD1. Germline V gene data show CDR1 as KGHSH and CDR2 as LQKENI. This CDR3 comprises 18 residues. V gave up 5 bases and J gave up 2 bases; unmatched junction bases: 14. CDR3 sequence reads: CASSESRDRLLGNQPQHF. Here the CDR3 DNA reads TGTGCCAGCTCAGAGTCCCGGGACAGGTTACTTGGCAATCAGCCCCAGCATTTT.

V is TRBV20-1 and J is TRBJ1-2; 9 positions agree with TRBD1. After removal of 5 bases from V and 6 bases from J, the junction contained 1 base not matched to a gene. CDR3 size: 11 residues. CDR1 DFQATT and CDR2 SNEGSKA come from the germline V gene (reference sequence). The CDR3 DNA sequence: TGCAGTGCTCGGACAGGGGATGGCTACACCTTC. Translated, it gives CSARTGDGYTF.

The V call is TRBV19, the J call TRBJ2-5, with TRBD1 matching 10 bases. Germline assignment: CDR1 LNHDA and CDR2 SQIVND (reference sequence). The CDR3 runs to 15 residues. J lost 4 bases, V lost 5 bases, and 7 bases had no gene match. The CDR3 reads CASSPGTGDRETQYF. CDR3 in DNA: TGTGCCAGTAGTCCCGGGACAGGGGATCGAGAGACCCAGTACTTC.

This clone was found once. The V gene is TRBV2, the J gene TRBJ2-2, with a tentative D call TRBD1 (5 bases). V lost 6 bases and J 6 bases, leaving 11 bases between the germline ends. The germline gives CDR1 SNHLY, CDR2 FYNNEI. CDR3 length: 13 residues. CDR3 nucleotides: TGTGCCAGCAGGGCAGGGTGGGCCGGGGAGCTGTTTTTT. Translation gives CASRAGWAGELFF.

CDR3: CASSPLGSYEQYF. The CDR3 DNA reads TGTGCCAGCAGTCCCCTCGGCTCCTACGAGCAGTACTTC. This rearrangement joins TRBV27 to TRBJ2-7; D is unclear. The CDR3 runs 13 residues. With 5 bases removed from V and 0 bases from J, the gap between germline ends came to 8 bases. Germline V gene lookup returns CDR1 MNHEY and CDR2 SMNVEV (reference sequence).

The chain links TRBV12-5 to TRBJ2-7; 7 bases fit TRBD1. The CDR3 sequence is 14 residues long. Germline assignment: CDR1 LGHNT and CDR2 FRNRAP. V lost 5 bases, J lost 3 bases, and 7 bases stayed unmatched. CDR3 protein: CASGTLTGVYEQYF. The CDR3 bases are TGTGCTAGTGGTACCCTTACAGGGGTCTACGAGCAGTACTTC.

This clone occurred a few times. The J gene is TRBJ2-1, the V gene TRBV6-5; D gene uncertain. Germline V lookup: CDR1 MNHEY, CDR2 SVGAGI. The CDR3 extends over 11 amino acids. The V end lost 5 bases, the J end lost 6 bases, and 5 bases lay between the germline ends. The CDR3 DNA reads TGTGCCAGCAGTCACACCAATGAGCAGTTCTTC. Translated, it gives CASSHTNEQFF.

The gene calls are TRBV5-4 and TRBJ2-5; TRBD1 agrees at 9 bases. CDR3 length: 17 amino acids. V gave up 4 bases and J gave up 5 bases; unmatched junction bases: 15. The germline V gene has CDR1 SGHNT and CDR2 YYREEE (reference sequence). The CDR3 protein is CASSRNPGTGRTETQYF. CDR3 in DNA: TGTGCCAGCAGCCGCAACCCCGGGACAGGGAGGACGGAGACCCAGTACTTC. The full variable domain, in which reference TRBV5-4 and TRBJ2-5 provide the parts outside the CDR3, is ETGVTQSPTHLIKTRGQQVTLRCSSQSGHNTVSWYQQALGQGPQFIFQYYREEENGRGNFPPRFSGLQFPNYSSELNVNALELDDSALYLCASSRNPGTGRTETQYFGPGTRLLVL.

The genes are TRBV7-2 and TRBJ2-7, with TRBD1 identical over 9 bases. The CDR3 sequence is 14 residues long. The V segment lost 3 bases and the J segment 5 bases; nucleotides outside the gene matches: 5. From germline, CDR1 is SGHTA and CDR2 FQGNSA. The CDR3 loop reads CASSFQQGADEQYF. The DNA for the CDR3 is TGTGCCAGCAGCTTCCAACAGGGGGCCGACGAGCAGTACTTC.

The chain links TRBV7-9 to TRBJ1-2; TRBD1 matches at 12 bases. The CDR3 runs to 16 residues. J lost 8 bases, V lost 5 bases, and 12 bases had no gene match. Germline-derived CDR1 and CDR2 are SEHNR and FQNEAQ (reference sequence). CDR3 nucleotides: TGTGCCAGCAGCCCATCAGGGACAGGGGGCGCGGAGGGCTACACCTTC. It yields the protein CASSPSGTGGAEGYTF. The variable domain in full, with the rest retrieved from reference TRBV7-9 and TRBJ1-2, is DTGVSQNPRHKITKRGQNVTFRCDPISEHNRLYWYRQTLGQGPEFLTYFQNEAQLEKSRLLSDRFSAERPKGSFSTLEIQRTEQGDSAMYLCASSPSGTGGAEGYTFGSGTRLTVV.

This chain joins TRBV7-2 and TRBJ1-2; 9 nucleotides match TRBD1. The CDR3 length is 18 residues. V lost 1 base to trimming and J lost 3 bases; unmatched junction nucleotides: 12. Germline lookup yields CDR1 SGHTA and CDR2 FQGNSA. The CDR3 sequence is CASSLGGTGYASYYGYTF. In DNA form, the CDR3 reads TGTGCCAGCAGCTTAGGGGGGACAGGGTACGCGTCCTACTATGGCTACACCTTC. Complete variable domain (other parts from reference TRBV7-2 and TRBJ1-2): GAGVSQSPSNKVTEKGKDVELRCDPISGHTALYWYRQSLGQGLEFLIYFQGNSAPDKSGLPSDRFSAERTGGSVSTLTIQRTQQEDSAVYLCASSLGGTGYASYYGYTFGSGTRLTVV.

This chain connects TRBV19 to TRBJ2-3, with D maybe TRBD2 (6 bases). Germline CDR1 and CDR2: LNHDA and SQIVND (reference sequence). The V gene lost 7 bases and the J gene lost 0 bases, with 17 bases spanning the gap. The CDR3 extends over 16 amino acids. The CDR3, as DNA: TGTGCCAGTAATGTCGGGACTTCCCGTAGCACAGATACGCAGTATTTT. It specifies CASNVGTSRSTDTQYF.

This chain links TRBV18 with TRBJ2-7; tentative D call: TRBD2 (5 bases). CDR1 is KGHSH, CDR2 LQKENI, per germline. V lost 3 bases, J lost 2 bases, and 5 bases lay in between. This CDR3 has 12 residues. The CDR3 coding sequence is TGTGCCAGCTCACCCGGGACCTACGAGCAGTACTTC. Amino acid sequence: CASSPGTYEQYF.

Only one count was recorded for this clone. The V call is TRBV9, the J call TRBJ2-2; D unresolved. Trimming took 3 bases from V and 3 from J, leaving 9 bases between them. Germline assignment: CDR1 SGDLS and CDR2 YYNGEE. The length of the CDR3 is 14 residues. The CDR3 DNA is TGTGCCAGCAGCGCCCTCACAGACACCGGGGAGCTGTTTTTT. Encoded protein: CASSALTDTGELFF.

The chain has TRBV5-6 and TRBJ2-7, with D possibly matching TRBD2 (7 bases). Germline lookup yields CDR1 SGHDT and CDR2 YYEEEE. V was trimmed by 5 bases and J by 6 bases, leaving 15 bases between them. The CDR3 spans 13 residues. CDR3 region: CASRGGGGGEQYF. The CDR3 DNA is TGTGCCAGCAGGGGAGGAGGGGGGGGCGAGCAGTACTTC.